This T cell receptor beta chain emerged from a study of blood T cell repertoires in COVID-19. Study at large: COVID-19 samples, acute and convalescent, were from the United States, Italy and Spain. The analysed material was cDNA or gDNA that came from T cells, B-cell-depleted T cells, or PBMCs.

Using immunoSEQ multiplex PCR, the repertoire was profiled, and TCRdb retains in-frame clones only, with some absent. The sample has some 140,000 clones, approximately 80% seen once; the top ten hold around 20%. Trimming shortened V by 5 bases and J by 1 base, and 18 bases separated the two germline ends. CDR3 size: 16 residues. Germline assignment: CDR1 MDHEN and CDR2 SYDVKM. V and J are TRBV28 and TRBJ2-7; the D gene is possibly TRBD2 (6 bases). Sequences were obtained from peripheral blood. The receptor's source is an elderly man with acute or convalescent COVID-19. CDR3 loop: CASSLGGTAGSYEQYF. In nucleotides, the CDR3 is TGTGCCAGCAGTCTTGGCGGGACGGCAGGATCCTACGAGCAGTACTTC.